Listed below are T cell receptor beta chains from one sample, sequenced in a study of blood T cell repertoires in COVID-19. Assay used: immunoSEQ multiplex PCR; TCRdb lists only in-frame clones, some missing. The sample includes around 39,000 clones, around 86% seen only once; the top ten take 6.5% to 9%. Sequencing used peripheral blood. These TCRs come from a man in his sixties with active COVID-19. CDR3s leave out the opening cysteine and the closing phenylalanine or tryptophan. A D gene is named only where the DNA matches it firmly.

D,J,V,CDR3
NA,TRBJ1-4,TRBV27,ASFSPTNEKLF
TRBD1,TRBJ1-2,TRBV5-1,ASGPDRLNYGYT
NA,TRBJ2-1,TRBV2,ASRINREGYEQF
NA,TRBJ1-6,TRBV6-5,ASSYLDRSWSPLH
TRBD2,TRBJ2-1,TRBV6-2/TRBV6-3,ASSETSGRVWDEQF
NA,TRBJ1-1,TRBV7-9,ASSSLSPTSEAF
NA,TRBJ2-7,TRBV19,ASSPGVGTLYEQY
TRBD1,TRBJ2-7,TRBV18,ASSQGQASYEQY
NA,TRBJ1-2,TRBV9,ASSPEPQGMAYGYT
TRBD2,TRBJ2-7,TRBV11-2,ASSLDLRPFSGRAYEQY
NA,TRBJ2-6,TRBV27,ASSPSWRILSGANVLT
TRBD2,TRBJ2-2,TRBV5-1,ASSFSGGNTGELF
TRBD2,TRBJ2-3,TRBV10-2,ASSPPSGRAVGTQY
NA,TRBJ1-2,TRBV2,ASSVSQVYYGYT
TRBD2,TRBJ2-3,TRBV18,ASSPGTSGFTDTQY
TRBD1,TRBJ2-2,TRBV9,ASSPGGTGELF
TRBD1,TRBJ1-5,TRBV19,ASSITGQGGQPQH
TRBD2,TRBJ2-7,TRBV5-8,ASSLLAGAYEQY
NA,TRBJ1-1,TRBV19,ASSIVGGTEAF
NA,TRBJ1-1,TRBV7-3,ASSLTGGTEAF
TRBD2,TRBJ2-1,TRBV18,ASSPGLAGGQSEQF
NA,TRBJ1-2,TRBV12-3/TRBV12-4,ASSSSGRSGYT
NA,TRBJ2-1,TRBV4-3,ASSQYSYNEQF
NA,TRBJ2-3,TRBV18,ASSAGQTSTDTQY
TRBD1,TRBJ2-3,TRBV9,ASSAGQGAYTDTQY
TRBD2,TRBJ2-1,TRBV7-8,ASSPGTSGRAGSYNEQF
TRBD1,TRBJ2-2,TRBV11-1,ASTLTGLRTGELF
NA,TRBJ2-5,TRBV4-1,ASSQPLGSQETQY
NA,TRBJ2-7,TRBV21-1,ASKKPLRPWDSPYEQY
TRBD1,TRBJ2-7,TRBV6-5,ASSNRGSYEQY
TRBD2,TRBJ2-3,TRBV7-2,ASSLAGGDTQY
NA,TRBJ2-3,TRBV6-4,ASSDYQDTQY
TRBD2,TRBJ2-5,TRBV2,ARTSGATETQY
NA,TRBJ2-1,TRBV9,ASSVGSWELEQF
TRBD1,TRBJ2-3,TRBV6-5,ASTQGYRGDTQY
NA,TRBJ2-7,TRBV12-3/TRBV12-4,ASGDGFYEQY
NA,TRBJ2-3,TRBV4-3,ASSQSDWGVADTQY
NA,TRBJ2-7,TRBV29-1,SVGEQDSSYEQY
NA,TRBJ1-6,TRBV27,ASSPTGSVNSPLH
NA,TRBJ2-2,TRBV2,ASTVSNTGELF
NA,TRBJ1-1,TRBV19,ASTTRGGSNTEAF